These 10 T cell receptor beta chains were sequenced from one sample in a study of regulatory T cells in long-lasting Graves disease. CDR3-region Arm-PCR and iRepertoire HTBI primers produced the TCR beta libraries. Using its own MiXCR run on the multiplex PCR reads, TCRdb lists one record per CDR3 protein. The data contain some 370,000 distinct CDR3 sequences, roughly 25% of them singletons. Sample time point: persistent/refractory GD, antithyroid drugs over 5 years with positive TRAb. Isolated PBMC RNA provided the starting material for the TCR library. This specimen was peripheral blood mononuclear cells (PBMCs), taken when the disease was refractory, from a patient treated with antithyroid drugs. These receptors were obtained from a woman in her thirties or forties with Graves disease.

The genes are TRBV28 and TRBJ2-1; 8 nucleotides agree with TRBD2. Germline CDR1 reads MDHEN; CDR2 reads SYDVKM. The CDR3 is made up of 15 amino acids. Trimming cost V 6 bases and J 1 base; bases outside gene matches: 5. Here the CDR3 reads CASRGSGRSYNEQFF. Here the CDR3 DNA reads TGTGCCAGCAGGGGCAGCGGGAGATCCTACAATGAGCAGTTCTTC.

This clonotype was seen many times. This chain uses TRBV28 with TRBJ2-4; TRBD2 agrees at 13 bases. The CDR3 has 19 residues. Trimming at V came to 5 bases and at J to 0 bases, leaving 10 bases not matched to a gene. Germline CDR1 MDHEN, CDR2 SYDVKM. The CDR3 DNA follows: TGTGCCAGCAGTCGATCTCCGGGACTAGCGGGACTAGCCAAAAACATTCAGTACTTC. It translates to CASSRSPGLAGLAKNIQYF.

V usage is TRBV28 and J usage is TRBJ2-1; 11 nucleotides line up with TRBD2. The germline V gene has CDR1 MDHEN and CDR2 SYDVKM. The CDR3 length is 15 residues. Trimming cost V 0 bases and J 9 bases; bases outside gene matches: 4. CDR3 region: CASSLWVAGGSEQFF. The DNA of the CDR3 is TGTGCCAGCAGTTTATGGGTAGCGGGAGGGAGTGAGCAGTTCTTC.

About this clonotype: A much larger clone differs by one base, so this may be a read error. The chain carries TRBV10-3 and TRBJ2-7, with 9 bases lining up with TRBD2. The V and J ends lost 0 bases and 9 bases, in that order; junction bases with no gene match: 15. CDR1 ENHRY and CDR2 SYGVKD come from the germline V gene. The CDR3 is 17 residues long. CDR3 protein: CAISESAGGPGLHGQYF. In DNA, the CDR3 is TGTGCCATCAGTGAGTCGGCGGGAGGGCCTGGTTTACACGGGCAGTACTTC.

This clonotype was seen repeatedly, ten times or more. The CDR3 protein is CASSLEASGIEATQYF. CDR3 coding DNA: TGTGCCAGCAGCTTAGAGGCTAGCGGGATCGAGGCGACCCAGTACTTC. The genes are TRBV11-2 and TRBJ2-5; 9 nucleotides agree with TRBD2. The ends lost 0 bases at V and 7 bases at J; junction bases unmatched: 9. This CDR3 contains 16 residues. Germline loops: CDR1 SGHAT, CDR2 FQNNGV.

This clonotype occurred a few times. The chain is built from TRBV27 and TRBJ2-2; D is ambiguous. The CDR3 sequence is 14 residues long. Germline V lookup: CDR1 MNHEY, CDR2 SMNVEV (reference sequence). The V end lost 7 bases, the J end lost 3 bases, and 12 bases lay between the germline ends. CDR3 sequence (DNA): TGTGCCAGCAAGTCCTACGCTTACACCGGGGAGCTGTTTTTT. Amino acid sequence: CASKSYAYTGELFF.

There are many counts of this clonotype. The chain uses TRBV28 and TRBJ1-2; D may be TRBD1 (5 bases). The CDR3 is 13 residues long. Germline-derived CDR1 and CDR2 are MDHEN and SYDVKM. Deletions cut 7 bases from V and 1 base from J, with 10 bases between. The CDR3 region has the DNA TGTGCCAGCACCAGGGCTAATAACTATGGCTACACCTTC. Amino acid sequence: CASTRANNYGYTF.

V gene TRBV7-8 combines with J gene TRBJ2-2; D ambiguous. V lost 3 bases and J lost 5, with 10 bases in between. The CDR3 consists of 14 residues. Germline values: CDR1 SGHVS, CDR2 FQNEAQ. The CDR3: CASSFSHLTGELFF. CDR3 sequence (DNA): TGTGCCAGCAGCTTTTCACATTTAACCGGGGAGCTGTTTTTT.

This clonotype was seen more than once but under ten times. The J gene is TRBJ2-7, the V gene TRBV10-3; D call uncertain. This CDR3 is built from 12 residues. CDR1 ENHRY and CDR2 SYGVKD come from the germline V gene. The germline V and J ends were trimmed by 4 bases and 0 bases, with 4 bases remaining between them. The CDR3 region is CAISADSYEQYF. The CDR3 nucleotides read TGTGCCATCAGTGCAGACTCCTACGAGCAGTACTTC.

V usage is TRBV20-1 and J usage is TRBJ2-3, with 9 bases matching TRBD2. In germline, CDR1 is DFQATT, CDR2 SNEGSKA (reference sequence). The CDR3 covers 15 residues. With 5 bases clipped from V and 4 bases from J, the junction kept 10 bases outside the gene matches. CDR3 nucleotides: TGCAGTGCTTCCGTGATAGCGGGAGTTTCAGATACGCAGTATTTT. Amino acids: CSASVIAGVSDTQYF.